A single sample is the source of the 30 T cell receptor beta chains below, sequenced in a study of regulatory T cells in long-lasting Graves disease. Sample time point: newly diagnosed GD, antithyroid drugs for less than 3 months. Extracted RNA from PBMCs served as the source of the TCR library. Assembly of TCR beta libraries relied on iRepertoire HTBI primers together with Arm-PCR of CDR3 regions. TCRdb itself ran the multiplex PCR reads through MiXCR, one entry per CDR3 protein. The table has about 560,000 distinct CDR3 sequences, 15% to 20% seen once; the top ten hold about 11%. These data also featured in a second study, about T cells in Graves' hyperthyroidism and ophthalmopathy.

The sequencing used peripheral blood mononuclear cells (PBMCs), collected at new diagnosis, from a patient treated with antithyroid drugs. The receptors come from a man between 18 and 35 years old with Graves disease.

The genes are TRBV28 and TRBJ1-3; D is uncertain. The CDR3 length is 15 residues. Trimming took 7 bases from V and 1 from J, leaving 14 bases between them. Per the germline V gene, CDR1 is MDHEN and CDR2 is SYDVKM. The CDR3 DNA sequence: TGTGCCAGCACAGAGACACTCGGGTCTGGAAACACCATATATTTT. This gives the protein CASTETLGSGNTIYF. Complete variable domain (other parts from reference TRBV28 and TRBJ1-3): DVKVTQSSRYLVKRTGEKVFLECVQDMDHENMFWYRQDPGLGLRLIYFSYDVKMKEKGDIPEGYSVSREKKERFSLILESASTNQTSMYLCASTETLGSGNTIYFGEGSWLTVV.

The genes are TRBV9 and TRBJ1-1, with D tentatively TRBD1 (5 bases). CDR3 length: 13 residues. With 3 bases removed from V and 5 bases from J, the gap between germline ends came to 11 bases. Germline CDR1 SGDLS, CDR2 YYNGEE. Here the CDR3 DNA reads TGTGCCAGCAGCGCTACCAGGGCAACTGAAGCTTTCTTT. Encoded protein: CASSATRATEAFF. Full variable domain (outside the CDR3, taken from reference TRBV9 and TRBJ1-1): DSGVTQTPKHLITATGQRVTLRCSPRSGDLSVYWYQQSLDQGLQFLIQYYNGEERAKGNILERFSAQQFPDLHSELNLSSLELGDSALYFCASSATRATEAFFGQGTRLTVV.

This clonotype came up a few times. The chain recombines TRBV15 with TRBJ1-1; 9 bases are shared with TRBD1. Unmatched junction bases numbered 5, after V lost 5 bases and J lost 4 bases. From germline, CDR1 is LNHNV and CDR2 YYDKDF (reference sequence). CDR3 length: 14 residues. For the CDR3, the DNA is TGTGCCACCAGCGCCGGACAGGGGTTCACTGAAGCTTTCTTT. Protein product: CATSAGQGFTEAFF.

This clonotype was observed a handful of times. This chain uses TRBV7-2 with TRBJ2-7, with 11 bases identical to TRBD2. The CDR3 is made up of 16 amino acids. The J segment lost 0 bases and the V segment lost 4 bases, leaving 5 bases of the junction unmatched. Per the germline V gene, CDR1 is SGHTA and CDR2 is FQGNSA. CDR3 coding DNA: TGTGCCAGCAGCTCCGCCGGGACTAGCGGCTCCTACGAGCAGTACTTC. This gives the protein CASSSAGTSGSYEQYF. Full variable domain (outside the CDR3, taken from reference TRBV7-2 and TRBJ2-7): GAGVSQSPSNKVTEKGKDVELRCDPISGHTALYWYRQSLGQGLEFLIYFQGNSAPDKSGLPSDRFSAERTGGSVSTLTIQRTQQEDSAVYLCASSSAGTSGSYEQYFGPGTRLTVT.

Ten or more counts support this clonotype. The V gene is TRBV7-8, the J gene TRBJ1-1; possible D gene TRBD1, 5 bases. CDR3 length equals 14 residues. Trimming left V 4 bases short and J 6 bases short, with 15 bases between. Germline V gene data show CDR1 as SGHVS and CDR2 as FQNEAQ. CDR3 coding DNA: TGTGCCAGCAGCTCAGGACGGGGGACCCCTGAAGCTTTCTTT. Residues: CASSSGRGTPEAFF.

This clonotype was seen many times. The chain carries TRBV11-2 and TRBJ2-3; D uncertain. CDR1 and CDR2 from the germline V gene are SGHAT and FQNNGV. The CDR3 is 13 amino acids. Trimming cost V 0 bases and J 6 bases, with 7 bases left between them. The CDR3 here is CASSLELADTQYF. CDR3 nucleotides: TGTGCCAGCAGCTTAGAGTTGGCCGATACGCAGTATTTT.

There are many counts of this clonotype. The rearrangement joins TRBV5-1 to TRBJ2-1, with 9 bases fitting TRBD1. The CDR3 extends over 16 amino acids. The germline V gene has CDR1 SGHRS and CDR2 YFSETQ. V was clipped by 4 bases and J by 6 bases; unmatched bases: 11. CDR3 sequence reads: CASSRSRQGVVNEQFF. In DNA, the CDR3 is TGCGCCAGCAGCCGATCCCGACAGGGGGTAGTCAATGAGCAGTTCTTC. Drawing the rest from reference TRBV5-1 and TRBJ2-1, the complete variable domain is KAGVTQTPRYLIKTRGQQVTLSCSPISGHRSVSWYQQTPGQGLQFLFEYFSETQRNKGNFPGRFSGRQFSNSRSEMNVSTLELGDSALYLCASSRSRQGVVNEQFFGPGTRLTVL.

This clonotype was detected only a few times. The chain combines TRBV6-2 or TRBV6-3 with TRBJ1-1; D gene ambiguous. The CDR3 spans 10 residues. V shed 8 bases and J shed 9 bases, with 10 bases lying between them. Germline CDR1 is MNHEY and CDR2 is SVGEGT. CDR3 bases: TGTGCCAGCTCGATCCCCCAAGCTTTCTTT. It codes for CASSIPQAFF.

This clonotype was recorded at least ten times. The chain combines TRBV30 with TRBJ2-5; the D is unclear. Deletions cut 5 bases from V and 2 bases from J, with 3 bases between. The CDR3 has 10 amino acids. CDR1 and CDR2 from the germline V gene are GTSNPN and SVGIG (reference sequence). CDR3 loop: CAWAQETQYF. CDR3 DNA sequence: TGTGCCTGGGCACAAGAGACCCAGTACTTC.

Many counts were recorded for this clonotype. The gene calls are TRBV18 and TRBJ2-5; 7 bases fit TRBD2. Germline trimming cut 1 base from V and 1 base from J; bases unmatched to any gene: 6. The CDR3 is 16 amino acids. Germline V gene sequence: CDR1 KGHSH, CDR2 LQKENI. The CDR3 coding sequence is TGTGCCAGCTCACCACGGAGCGGGATTCTCCAAGAGACCCAGTACTTC. Amino acids: CASSPRSGILQETQYF.

This clonotype showed up just a few times. The J gene is TRBJ2-1, the V gene TRBV6-1; 7 positions match TRBD1. CDR1 MNHNS and CDR2 SASEGT come from the germline V gene. The CDR3 covers 15 residues. V lost 6 bases and J lost 8; bases outside the gene matches: 13. The CDR3 bases are TGTGCCAGCAGGAATGGAGTACAGGGGCTCCATGAGCAGTTCTTC. This codes for CASRNGVQGLHEQFF.

This clonotype was found a few times. This chain connects TRBV9 to TRBJ2-7; 7 bases match TRBD1. Germline CDR1 reads SGDLS; CDR2 reads YYNGEE. V was clipped by 3 bases and J by 4 bases; unmatched bases: 4. The CDR3 covers 13 residues. CDR3 in DNA: TGTGCCAGCAGCGCAACAGGGGAATACGAGCAGTACTTC. Translated: CASSATGEYEQYF.

This clonotype was counted only a few times. The J gene is TRBJ2-5, the V gene TRBV4-1, with D tentatively TRBD2 (5 bases). The CDR3 has 16 amino acids. Per the germline V gene, CDR1 is MGHRA and CDR2 is YSYEKL. V was clipped by 3 bases and J by 4 bases, with 18 bases between them. The DNA for the CDR3 is TGCGCCAGCAGCCACGGCGGACTTGCACGGGGAGAGACCCAGTACTTC. This codes for CASSHGGLARGETQYF.

This clonotype has at least ten counts. The rearrangement joins TRBV10-3 to TRBJ2-7; TRBD1 aligns across 10 bases. CDR1 is ENHRY and CDR2 is SYGVKD in the germline V gene. V lost 5 bases and J lost 6; bases outside the gene matches: 13. The CDR3 runs to 16 residues. CDR3 sequence: CAISSGRRDRGSEQYF. CDR3 coding DNA: TGTGCCATCAGTTCCGGGCGCCGGGACAGGGGCTCCGAGCAGTACTTC.

This clonotype has more than one count but fewer than ten. V gene TRBV9 combines with J gene TRBJ1-3; D is uncertain. This CDR3 spans 13 amino acids. Germline V gene lookup returns CDR1 SGDLS and CDR2 YYNGEE. Trimming cost V 3 bases and J 4 bases, with 8 bases left between them. The CDR3 nucleotides read TGTGCCAGCAGCGGCGACCACGGAAACACCATATATTTT. It specifies CASSGDHGNTIYF.

The rearrangement links TRBV20-1 to TRBJ1-5; D remains unclear. V lost 6 bases and J 0 bases, leaving 15 bases between the germline ends. Germline loops: CDR1 DFQATT, CDR2 SNEGSKA (reference sequence). The CDR3 contains 15 residues. CDR3 residues: CSAQRSIGSNQPQHF. CDR3 in DNA: TGCAGTGCCCAACGGTCCATCGGTAGCAATCAGCCCCAGCATTTT.

In the case of this clonotype: Just one base apart from a much larger clone, this may be a read error. This chain connects TRBV2 to TRBJ1-5; 7 bases align to TRBD1. The CDR3 is 14 amino acids. Germline V gene lookup returns CDR1 SNHLY and CDR2 FYNNEI. The CDR3 coding sequence is TGTGTCAGCAGTGATGAGCAGGGGGGACAGCCCCAGCATTTT. This encodes CVSSDEQGGQPQHF.

This clonotype was seen ten or more times. The chain recombines TRBV13 with TRBJ2-7; no reliable D call. The germline V gene encodes CDR1 PRHDT and CDR2 FYEKMQ (reference sequence). This CDR3 is built from 12 residues. Trimming left V 5 bases short and J 6 bases short, with 11 bases between. DNA of the CDR3: TGTGCCAGCAGCGCGTCTAGATCCGAGCAGTACTTC. Its translation is CASSASRSEQYF.

This clonotype showed up just a few times. This clone may be a read error of a much larger clone one base away. This sequence joins TRBV2 and TRBJ2-1; D possibly matches TRBD1 or TRBD2 (5 bases each). CDR3 size: 19 residues. The germline V and J ends were trimmed by 7 bases and 1 base, with 26 bases remaining between them. The germline CDR1 and CDR2 sequences are SNHLY and FYNNEI. The CDR3 nucleotides read TGTGCCAGCATCGACTTAACCGGGGCAGCCGAGCTTTCCTACAATGAGCAGTTCTTC. Protein product: CASIDLTGAAELSYNEQFF.

This clonotype has at least ten counts. Sequence at one end of the junction differs from germline and may be a read error. The chain uses TRBV5-1 and TRBJ2-2; D is unresolved. The germline V gene encodes CDR1 SGHRS and CDR2 YFSETQ. This CDR3 spans 14 amino acids. The CDR3, as DNA: TGTGCCAGCAGCCCAGCTGGTAACACCGGGGAGCTGTTTTTT. The encoded protein is CASSPAGNTGELFF.

Comment on this clonotype: Mismatch with germline at one junction end may stem from a read error. This rearrangement joins TRBV4-1 to TRBJ2-7; the match to TRBD2 covers 11 bases. The CDR3 is 15 amino acids. In germline, CDR1 is MGHRA, CDR2 YSYEKL. The CDR3 here is CASSPTSGSTYEQYF. In nucleotides, the CDR3 is TGTGCCAGCAGCCCAACTAGCGGGAGTACTTACGAGCAGTACTTC.

This rearrangement joins TRBV5-6 to TRBJ2-2, with TRBD2 matching over 8 bases. There are 16 residues in the CDR3. Germline assignment: CDR1 SGHDT and CDR2 YYEEEE. Losses at the gene ends were 0 bases for V and 4 bases for J; bases not matched to a gene: 5. CDR3 sequence (DNA): TGTGCCAGCAGCTTGGGACTAGCGTCATTCACCGGGGAGCTGTTTTTT. It yields the protein CASSLGLASFTGELFF. Full variable domain (rest looked up from reference TRBV5-6 and TRBJ2-2): DAGVTQSPTHLIKTRGQQVTLRCSPKSGHDTVSWYQQALGQGPQFIFQYYEEEERQRGNFPDRFSGHQFPNYSSELNVNALLLGDSALYLCASSLGLASFTGELFFGEGSRLTVL.

This clonotype was recorded at least ten times. The gene calls are TRBV6-5 and TRBJ1-2, with D possibly matching TRBD1 (6 bases). The V and J ends lost 2 bases and 5 bases respectively, with 12 bases between them. The germline gives CDR1 MNHEY, CDR2 SVGAGI. This CDR3 comprises 14 residues. CDR3 bases: TGTGCCAGCAGTTACGGTGGACAGAAGTATGGCTACACCTTC. This translates into CASSYGGQKYGYTF.

A few counts support this clonotype. The chain joins TRBV30 to TRBJ1-6; 10 bases fit TRBD1. V dropped 1 base and J dropped 12; count of bases not matched to a gene: 6. This CDR3 has 14 amino acids. Germline values: CDR1 GTSNPN, CDR2 SVGIG (reference sequence). The CDR3 region is CAWSGTGGRVPLHF. CDR3 nucleotides: TGTGCCTGGAGTGGGACAGGGGGTCGGGTACCCCTCCACTTT.

CDR3 in amino acids: CSARLTAGTSAHEQYF. In DNA form, the CDR3 reads TGCAGTGCTAGGCTGACCGCCGGGACTAGCGCCCACGAGCAGTACTTC. The V call is TRBV20-1, the J call TRBJ2-7; 10 bases map to TRBD2. The CDR3 extends over 16 amino acids. Germline CDR1 and CDR2: DFQATT and SNEGSKA (reference sequence). Trimming at V came to 3 bases and at J to 5 bases, leaving 13 bases not matched to a gene.

This chain uses TRBV5-1 with TRBJ1-4; a weak D match, TRBD1 (5 bases). V was pared by 4 bases and J by 7 bases, with 20 bases between. Germline lookup yields CDR1 SGHRS and CDR2 YFSETQ. There are 16 residues in the CDR3. The CDR3 is CASSPTGGGVSEKLFF. In DNA, the CDR3 is TGCGCCAGCAGCCCAACGGGGGGGGGAGTGAGTGAAAAACTGTTTTTT.

This chain joins TRBV30 and TRBJ2-7; tentatively, D is TRBD2 (5 bases). The CDR3 has 14 residues. V was clipped by 2 bases and J by 5 bases, with 16 bases between them. Germline lookup yields CDR1 GTSNPN and CDR2 SVGIG (reference sequence). This CDR3 is CAWSPLGWENEQYF. The CDR3, as DNA: TGTGCCTGGAGTCCCCTCGGGTGGGAGAACGAGCAGTACTTC.

This clonotype has ten or more counts. The V gene is TRBV6-1, the J gene TRBJ2-5, with D perhaps TRBD2 (8 bases). V lost 4 bases and J 5 bases, leaving 14 bases between the germline ends. This CDR3 has 14 residues. Germline V CDR1 and CDR2: MNHNS, SASEGT. This CDR3 is CASSAGGGRETQYF. The CDR3 DNA reads as TGTGCCAGCAGTGCGGGAGGGGGCCGGGAGACCCAGTACTTC.

This clonotype appeared many times. This chain uses TRBV2 with TRBJ2-5; no clear D. Trimming left V 7 bases short and J 2 bases short, with 17 bases between. The CDR3 runs to 15 residues. Germline V gene lookup returns CDR1 SNHLY and CDR2 FYNNEI. The CDR3 DNA reads TGTGCCAGCACGCTAGTGGAGTCGGCACAAGAGACCCAGTACTTC. It encodes CASTLVESAQETQYF. Based on the CDR3 plus reference TRBV2 and TRBJ2-5, the full variable domain is EPEVTQTPSHQVTQMGQEVILRCVPISNHLYFYWYRQILGQKVEFLVSFYNNEISEKSEIFDDQFSVERPDGSNFTLKIRSTKLEDSAMYFCASTLVESAQETQYFGPGTRLLVL.

This clonotype has more than one count but fewer than ten. V usage is TRBV7-6 and J usage is TRBJ2-5; 7 positions agree with TRBD1. Looked up from germline, CDR1 is SGHVS and CDR2 is FNYEAQ. There are 15 residues in the CDR3. V was clipped by 3 bases and J by 5 bases; unmatched bases: 9. CDR3 region: CASSLYRGEGETQYF. CDR3 in DNA: TGTGCCAGCAGCTTGTACAGGGGAGAAGGGGAGACCCAGTACTTC.